These 6 T cell receptor beta chains share one sample of origin, sequenced in a study of T cells after yellow fever vaccination. Each CDR3 protein gets one entry after TCRdb re-called the 5' RACE reads with MiXCR. The sample lists approximately 330,000 distinct CDR3 sequences; around an eighth were seen once. Sequencing used CD4+ T cells sorted from PBMCs, obtained 15 days after the yellow fever booster vaccination. These receptor sequences come from a man younger than 35 who received the YFV17D yellow fever vaccine.

This clonotype was seen a few times. This rearrangement joins TRBV6-6 to TRBJ2-7, with 7 bases lining up with TRBD1. The CDR3 is 14 residues long. Germline loops: CDR1 MNHNY, CDR2 SVGAGI (reference sequence). J gave up 0 bases and V 6 bases, and 5 bases lay outside the gene matches. The CDR3 DNA sequence: TGTGCCAGCAGGGGACAGATTAGCTCCTACGAGCAGTACGTC. Its protein is CASRGQISSYEQYV.

This clonotype was detected once. One end of the junction varies from germline; a read error may be responsible. This sequence joins TRBV12-3 or TRBV12-4 and TRBJ1-5; D remains unclear. The CDR3 contains 13 residues. The CDR3 coding sequence is TGTGCCTGCAGTCCCCGCCTGGGTCAGCCCCAGCATTTT. Translated: CACSPRLGQPQHF.

The V and J genes are TRBV6-5 and TRBJ2-7, with 10 bases lining up with TRBD1. The CDR3 loop spans 15 amino acids. Germline V CDR1 and CDR2: MNHEY, SVGAGI. V trimming: 0 bases; J trimming: 2 bases; junction bases outside the gene matches: 1. In DNA, the CDR3 is TGTGCCAGCAGTTACTCCGGACAGGGGGCCTACGAGCAGTACTTC. Protein product: CASSYSGQGAYEQYF.

This clonotype has a handful of counts. V is TRBV10-3 and J is TRBJ2-2; 10 bases are shared with TRBD1. CDR3 size: 14 residues. Germline lookup yields CDR1 ENHRY and CDR2 SYGVKD. J lost 4 bases, V lost 10 bases, and 6 bases had no gene match. The CDR3 is CATRTGGTTGELFF. CDR3 bases: TGTGCCACTCGGACAGGGGGTACCACCGGGGAGCTGTTTTTT.

This clonotype was counted between two and nine times. The chain has TRBV10-3 and TRBJ2-1; the D is unclear. This CDR3 has 14 residues. V was trimmed by 0 bases and J by 9 bases, leaving 12 bases between them. Germline CDR1 ENHRY, CDR2 SYGVKD. CDR3: CAISESKRGFEQFF. For the CDR3, the DNA is TGTGCCATCAGTGAGTCGAAGCGTGGCTTTGAGCAGTTCTTC.

The CDR3 sequence is CASSGPGRGYNSPLHF. CDR3 bases: TGTGCCAGCAGTGGGCCGGGACGGGGTTATAATTCACCCCTCCACTTT. The chain employs TRBV25-1 and TRBJ1-6, with D possibly TRBD1 on 5 matching bases. This CDR3 has 16 amino acids. V was cut by 4 bases and J by 4 bases, with 14 bases left in between. The V gene's germline CDR1 is MGHDK and CDR2 SYGVNS.